A single sample is the source of the 19 T cell receptor beta chains below, sequenced in a study of cytomegalovirus exposure and HLA in healthy donors. In the PCR, 60 Vbeta and 13 Jbeta primers were used. Sequencing used immunoSEQ multiplex PCR; TCRdb keeps in-frame clones, though not all of them. The sample lists 100,000 to 150,000 clones, approximately 84% occurring once. The specimen was PBMCs. These receptors were collected from a man aged 45-60 years in good health and CMV-seronegative.

The chain is built from TRBV9 and TRBJ1-1; a possible D gene is TRBD1 (5 bases). The CDR3 runs 14 residues. V lost 4 bases and J 0 bases, leaving 10 bases between the germline ends. Germline V gene sequence: CDR1 SGDLS, CDR2 YYNGEE. The CDR3 sequence is CASSFGGVNTEAFF. DNA of the CDR3: TGTGCCAGCAGCTTCGGGGGGGTGAACACTGAAGCTTTCTTT.

This clone was counted once. The J gene is TRBJ2-1, the V gene TRBV21-1; TRBD2 reflects the table's D call only, with no check against the DNA. TRBV21-1 counts as a pseudogene. The CDR3 has 13 amino acids. The CDR3 spells CASRDRTGNEQFF. In DNA form, the CDR3 reads TGTGCCAGCAGAGACCGGACTGGCAATGAGCAGTTCTTC.

The CDR3 sequence is CASTPLRGNTEAFF. CDR3 DNA: TGTGCCAGCACCCCATTGCGGGGGAACACTGAAGCTTTCTTT. The chain recombines TRBV11-2 with TRBJ1-1, with no clear D. From germline, CDR1 is SGHAT and CDR2 FQNNGV. CDR3 length: 14 residues. V shed 7 bases and J shed 1 base, with 13 bases lying between them. The full variable domain, with the rest looked up from reference TRBV11-2 and TRBJ1-1, is EAGVAQSPRYKIIEKRQSVAFWCNPISGHATLYWYQQILGQGPKLLIQFQNNGVVDDSQLPKDRFSAERLKGVDSTLKIQPAKLEDSAVYLCASTPLRGNTEAFFGQGTRLTVV.

This clone was picked up a small number of times. This chain links TRBV10-3 with TRBJ1-4; tentatively, D is TRBD1 (6 bases). The CDR3 has 14 amino acids. The V gene lost 10 bases and the J gene lost 4 bases, with 16 bases spanning the gap. Germline values: CDR1 ENHRY, CDR2 SYGVKD. In DNA form, the CDR3 reads TGTGCCACCCGCAGGACAGACCGTAATGAAAAACTGTTTTTT. Its protein is CATRRTDRNEKLFF.

In this sample, this clone turned up a few times. Here the CDR3 DNA reads TGCGCCAGCAGGGGGAGCTGGGGGGGCCCTGAGACCCAGTACTTC. It codes for CASRGSWGGPETQYF. The rearrangement joins TRBV4-1 to TRBJ2-5; possible D gene TRBD2, 7 bases. The CDR3 contains 15 residues. In germline, CDR1 is MGHRA, CDR2 YSYEKL. The germline V and J ends were trimmed by 6 bases and 5 bases, with 19 bases remaining between them.

The genes are TRBV29-1 and TRBJ2-2; 8 nucleotides agree with TRBD1. CDR1 is SQVTM, CDR2 ANQGSEA, per germline. This CDR3 comprises 14 residues. The trim removed 7 bases at V and 2 bases at J, leaving 6 bases unmatched. DNA of the CDR3: TGCAGCGCTGGGGCAGGGGGCAACACCGGGGAGCTGTTTTTT. The encoded protein is CSAGAGGNTGELFF.

This chain links TRBV2 with TRBJ1-5, with unresolved D. The CDR3 consists of 12 residues. Trimming left V 8 bases short and J 0 bases short, with 5 bases between. In germline, CDR1 is SNHLY, CDR2 FYNNEI. CDR3: CASQDSNQPQHF. CDR3 bases: TGTGCCAGCCAGGATAGCAATCAGCCCCAGCATTTT.

CDR3 protein: CASSTPDSGNTIYF. The CDR3 DNA sequence: TGTGCCAGCAGTACACCAGACTCTGGAAACACCATATATTTT. V usage is TRBV28 and J usage is TRBJ1-3, with no clear D. The CDR3 totals 14 residues. Between the trimmed V and J ends, which lost 5 bases and 0 bases, there was a span of 8 bases. Germline V gene lookup returns CDR1 MDHEN and CDR2 SYDVKM.

V gene TRBV7-3 combines with J gene TRBJ2-1; TRBD2 matches 8 bases. V lost 0 bases, J lost 4 bases, and 5 bases stayed unmatched. CDR1 is SGHTA, CDR2 FQGTGA, per germline. The CDR3 length is 16 residues. In DNA form, the CDR3 reads TGTGCCAGCAGCTTAACGGTCGCGGGAGGTTACAATGAGCAGTTCTTC. It encodes CASSLTVAGGYNEQFF.

The chain links TRBV9 to TRBJ2-7; D might be TRBD1 (7 bases). V was cut by 4 bases and J by 6 bases, with 20 bases left in between. The CDR3 extends over 15 amino acids. Germline-derived CDR1 and CDR2 are SGDLS and YYNGEE. CDR3 in amino acids: CASSRNLNQGGEQYF. The CDR3 DNA sequence: TGTGCCAGCAGCCGAAATCTAAACCAGGGGGGCGAGCAGTACTTC.

This clone appeared a few times. The chain recombines TRBV7-9 with TRBJ2-3, with TRBD2 matching 9 bases. The CDR3 has 18 amino acids. Germline V gives CDR1 SEHNR, CDR2 FQNEAQ (reference sequence). V was clipped by 2 bases and J by 0 bases; unmatched bases: 9. The CDR3 sequence: CASSLLAGPLGSTDTQYF. The CDR3 bases are TGTGCCAGCAGCTTACTAGCGGGACCACTGGGGAGCACAGATACGCAGTATTTT.

Of note for this clone: One end of the junction fails to match germline, which may point to a read error. This chain connects TRBV5-6 to TRBJ2-5; D is unclear. The J call may be in error: the DNA end matches TRBJ2-7 better. The CDR3 loop spans 15 amino acids. CDR1 SGHDT and CDR2 YYEEEE come from the germline V gene. The CDR3 region is CASSLALRSSYEQYF. CDR3 coding DNA: TGTGCCAGCAGTTTGGCCCTTAGGAGCTCCTACGAGCAGTACTTC.

This clone was found once. The V gene is TRBV7-6, the J gene TRBJ1-1; 7 nucleotides align to TRBD1. V dropped 1 base and J dropped 1; count of bases not matched to a gene: 3. The germline CDR1 and CDR2 sequences are SGHVS and FNYEAQ. This CDR3 contains 15 residues. CDR3 loop: CASSLGDSRNTEAFF. The CDR3 DNA follows: TGTGCCAGCAGCTTAGGGGACAGCCGGAACACTGAAGCTTTCTTT.

The rearrangement uses TRBV2 and TRBJ1-4; TRBD1 might be the D (5 bases). Germline lookup yields CDR1 SNHLY and CDR2 FYNNEI. Trimming left V 7 bases short and J 7 bases short, with 13 bases between. The CDR3 totals 13 residues. CDR3 loop: CASTRDQVEKLFF. The CDR3 DNA reads TGTGCCAGCACCAGGGATCAGGTTGAAAAACTGTTTTTT.

This clone is a singleton in its sample. The genes are TRBV28 and TRBJ2-5, with 8 bases matching TRBD1. The CDR3 length is 14 residues. From germline, CDR1 is MDHEN and CDR2 SYDVKM. After removal of 6 bases from V and 5 bases from J, the junction contained 8 bases not matched to a gene. DNA of the CDR3: TGTGCCAGCAGGCCGGGACAGGTCGGGGAGACCCAGTACTTC. Residues: CASRPGQVGETQYF.

V and J are TRBV28 and TRBJ2-2, with TRBD1 matching 8 bases. This CDR3 comprises 14 residues. The junction had 4 bases not matched to a gene; V was cut back by 6 bases and J by 4 bases. In germline, CDR1 is MDHEN, CDR2 SYDVKM. The CDR3 coding sequence is TGTGCCAGCAGATCAGGGGGCGGCACCGGGGAGCTGTTTTTT. This encodes CASRSGGGTGELFF. Full variable domain (rest looked up from reference TRBV28 and TRBJ2-2): DVKVTQSSRYLVKRTGEKVFLECVQDMDHENMFWYRQDPGLGLRLIYFSYDVKMKEKGDIPEGYSVSREKKERFSLILESASTNQTSMYLCASRSGGGTGELFFGEGSRLTVL.

The V call is TRBV5-1, the J call TRBJ2-1; the match to TRBD2 covers 7 bases. Germline assignment: CDR1 SGHRS and CDR2 YFSETQ. The CDR3 is made up of 14 amino acids. Losses at the gene ends were 1 base for V and 4 bases for J; bases not matched to a gene: 2. CDR3 in DNA: TGCGCCAGCAGCTTGAGCGGGACTTACAATGAGCAGTTCTTC. Translating it yields CASSLSGTYNEQFF. The variable domain in full, with the rest retrieved from reference TRBV5-1 and TRBJ2-1, is KAGVTQTPRYLIKTRGQQVTLSCSPISGHRSVSWYQQTPGQGLQFLFEYFSETQRNKGNFPGRFSGRQFSNSRSEMNVSTLELGDSALYLCASSLSGTYNEQFFGPGTRLTVL.

The V and J genes are TRBV5-8 and TRBJ2-3, with 8 positions matching TRBD2. The CDR3 is 15 amino acids. Germline V lookup: CDR1 SGHTS, CDR2 YDEGEE. The junction had 9 bases not matched to a gene; V was cut back by 2 bases and J by 7 bases. As DNA, the CDR3 is TGTGCCAGCAGCTTTGCCGCGGGGGGTGGTTATACGCAGTATTTT. It yields the protein CASSFAAGGGYTQYF.

This chain links TRBV4-3 with TRBJ2-1; TRBD2 agrees at 11 bases. Looked up from germline, CDR1 is LGHNA and CDR2 is YSLEER. V lost 4 bases and J lost 8; bases outside the gene matches: 7. The length of the CDR3 is 15 residues. DNA of the CDR3: TGCGCCAGCAGCCTGAGTAGCGGGAGGGGCGATGAGCAGTTCTTC. This gives the protein CASSLSSGRGDEQFF.